One T cell receptor (beta chain) is described in this entry. V shed 1 base, J shed 3 bases, and the junction held 0 bases outside the gene matches. The CDR3 loop spans 15 amino acids. CDR1 is SGHAT, CDR2 FQNNGV, per germline. These data originate in a study of blood T cell repertoires in COVID-19. In the study overall: Acute and convalescent COVID-19 specimens originated in the United States, Italy and Spain.

Original methodology: Cell counts per sample came from amplifying reference gene primers. The protocol was immunoSEQ multiplex PCR, while the TCRdb copy is restricted to in-frame clones and leaves out a portion. The DNA was the basis for D and trimming; V, J and clone size are from that table. This repertoire shows about 200,000 clones, 65% to 80% found once; its top ten account for less than 20%. The gene calls are TRBV11-2 and TRBJ2-2; 9 nucleotides match TRBD1. Sequencing was carried out using PBMCs or T cells enriched from blood (not recorded which). The origin of this receptor is a woman between 50 and 59 years old with acute COVID-19. CDR3 DNA: TGTGCCAGCAGCTTAGGGGACAGGGACACCGGGGAGCTGTTTTTT. This sequence encodes CASSLGDRDTGELFF. Variable domain in full (rest from reference TRBV11-2 and TRBJ2-2): EAGVAQSPRYKIIEKRQSVAFWCNPISGHATLYWYQQILGQGPKLLIQFQNNGVVDDSQLPKDRFSAERLKGVDSTLKIQPAKLEDSAVYLCASSLGDRDTGELFFGEGSRLTVL.